This T cell receptor (beta chain) was sequenced in a study of identifying expanded T cells in peripheral blood. Clones were sequenced by immunoSEQ multiplex PCR, and TCRdb holds only the in-frame ones, with some missing. The table has fewer than 85,000 clones, approximately 90% seen once. Overall study results and limits: Across healthy donors, higher total template counts meant significantly greater approximately 2-week count variance. Differentially abundant clones: 1 to 1.5 between replicates, about 15 at around 2 weeks, less than 20 at four.

No infections or other immune events were documented during collection. This clone is a singleton in its sample. Its target is unknown. V lost 3 bases and J lost 5, with 9 bases in between. The CDR3 is 12 residues long. CDR1 is SGHDT, CDR2 YYEEEE, per germline. This clonotype was sampled from a person aged 18-69 years in good health. Input material: blood. This chain links TRBV5-6 with TRBJ2-7, with D perhaps given as TRBD1 or TRBD2 (5 bases each). This CDR3 reads CASSSGPNEQYF. The CDR3 region has the DNA TGTGCCAGCAGCTCGGGACCTAACGAGCAGTACTTC.